This is a list of T cell receptor beta chains from one sample in a study of T cells in Graves' hyperthyroidism and ophthalmopathy. In TCRdb, the multiplex PCR reads were re-called with MiXCR into one record per CDR3 protein. This sample yields under 450,000 distinct CDR3 sequences, of which approximately 15% are seen a single time; 14% belongs to the top ten. The source material was blood. The receptor source for this set is a woman aged 18-30 years with Graves' hyperthyroidism. Both conserved end residues are part of each CDR3. A D gene is named only where the DNA matches it firmly. Rows give clone size only sometimes, using once, few, many, or a class for an expanded clone.

clone size: few
J gene: TRBJ1-5
V gene: TRBV29-1
D gene: -
CDR3 DNA: TGCAGCGTGGGAGGGAGCAATCAGCCCCAGCATTTT
CDR3 protein: CSVGGSNQPQHF

clone size: few
J gene: TRBJ2-1
V gene: TRBV5-1
D gene: TRBD2
CDR3 DNA: TGCGCCAGCAGCCCTGTCGGGAGGGCAGATGAGCAGTTCTTC
CDR3 protein: CASSPVGRADEQFF

clone size: -
J gene: TRBJ2-3
V gene: TRBV3-1
D gene: -
CDR3 DNA: TGTGCCAGCAGCATCGCCGGGGGTATGGATACGCAGTATTTT
CDR3 protein: CASSIAGGMDTQYF

clone size: -
J gene: TRBJ1-6
V gene: TRBV6-1
D gene: -
CDR3 DNA: TGTGCCAGCAGCCCCCGCCAGGGGTTACTTGCTTCACCCCTCCACTTT
CDR3 protein: CASSPRQGLLASPLHF

clone size: few
J gene: TRBJ2-3
V gene: TRBV5-1
D gene: -
CDR3 DNA: TGCGCCAGCAGCTTGGCTGTGGTCACAGATACGCAGTATTTT
CDR3 protein: CASSLAVVTDTQYF

clone size: many
J gene: TRBJ2-5
V gene: TRBV24-1
D gene: -
CDR3 DNA: TGTGCCACCAGTGCCGGGCGGGAACTAGAAGAGACCCAGTACTTC
CDR3 protein: CATSAGRELEETQYF

clone size: many
J gene: TRBJ1-1
V gene: TRBV18
D gene: -
CDR3 DNA: TGTGCCAGCTCATCACGAGAGCTTTCTTACACTGAAGCTTTCTTT
CDR3 protein: CASSSRELSYTEAFF

clone size: many
J gene: TRBJ1-1
V gene: TRBV27
D gene: TRBD1
CDR3 DNA: TGTGCCAGCGGGTGGACAGGGGTGAACACTGAAGCTTTCTTT
CDR3 protein: CASGWTGVNTEAFF

clone size: -
J gene: TRBJ1-2
V gene: TRBV14
D gene: -
CDR3 DNA: TGTGCCAGCAGCCAGATACTAATGGGAGGCTACACCTTC
CDR3 protein: CASSQILMGGYTF

clone size: many
J gene: TRBJ2-2
V gene: TRBV20-1
D gene: TRBD1
CDR3 DNA: TGCAGTGCTCAAACAGGGGGCTGGCACACCGGGGAGCTGTTTTTT
CDR3 protein: CSAQTGGWHTGELFF

clone size: many
J gene: TRBJ1-5
V gene: TRBV28
D gene: -
CDR3 DNA: TGTGCCAGCAGCCAGGGACGGCAGCCCCAGCATTTT
CDR3 protein: CASSQGRQPQHF

clone size: -
J gene: TRBJ1-5
V gene: TRBV5-6
D gene: -
CDR3 DNA: TGTGCCAGCAGCTTGAGGAATACGGGCAATCAGCCCCAGCATTTT
CDR3 protein: CASSLRNTGNQPQHF

clone size: -
J gene: TRBJ1-2
V gene: TRBV7-9
D gene: TRBD1
CDR3 DNA: TGTGCCAGCAGCCCGACAGGGGGCGCGTATGGCTACACCTTC
CDR3 protein: CASSPTGGAYGYTF